These 18 T cell receptor beta chains originate from one sample sequenced in a study of blood T cell repertoires in COVID-19. The table came from immunoSEQ multiplex PCR; TCRdb's copy has only in-frame clones and leaves some out. The profile shows around 620,000 clones, approximately 90% of them singletons. The source material was peripheral blood. All receptors come from a woman younger than 30 with acute or convalescent COVID-19.

V and J are TRBV30 and TRBJ2-3, with 7 bases lining up with TRBD2. Trimming cost V 0 bases and J 3 bases; bases outside gene matches: 3. Germline CDR1 and CDR2: GTSNPN and SVGIG (reference sequence). The CDR3 has 14 amino acids. The CDR3, as DNA: TGTGCCTGGAGTGTAGTCGGGGGGACAGATACGCAGTATTTT. Translated: CAWSVVGGTDTQYF.

The chain links TRBV4-3 to TRBJ1-1; D unresolved. Germline V lookup: CDR1 LGHNA, CDR2 YSLEER. This CDR3 has 14 amino acids. V shed 1 base and J shed 5 bases, with 11 bases lying between them. In DNA form, the CDR3 reads TGCGCCAGCAGCCAAGGCGGGCGCGGGACTGAAGCTTTCTTT. Translating gives CASSQGGRGTEAFF.

The rearrangement links TRBV6-2 or TRBV6-3 to TRBJ2-7; D not resolved. Trimming stripped 0 bases from V and 2 bases from J, with 14 bases between. The germline CDR1 and CDR2 sequences are MNHEY and SVGEGT. The CDR3 loop spans 16 amino acids. CDR3: CASSYSSPSRAYEQYF. DNA for the CDR3: TGTGCCAGCAGTTACTCGAGCCCAAGCCGGGCCTACGAGCAGTACTTC.

CDR3 loop: CASSPRGFETITSTDTQYF. CDR3 bases: TGTGCCAGCTCACCAAGGGGGTTTGAGACTATCACTAGCACAGATACGCAGTATTTT. The rearrangement links TRBV18 to TRBJ2-3; possibly TRBD1 for D (6 bases). Germline CDR1 is KGHSH and CDR2 is LQKENI. The V end lost 2 bases, the J end lost 0 bases, and 21 bases lay between the germline ends. The CDR3 loop spans 19 amino acids.

In its sample, this clone was seen once. Other DNA sequences in the same sample also yield this CDR3. This rearrangement joins TRBV15 to TRBJ2-5, with D maybe TRBD2 (5 bases). CDR1 is LNHNV, CDR2 YYDKDF, per germline (reference sequence). The CDR3 is 12 amino acids. Trimming shortened V by 1 base and J by 5 bases, and 5 bases separated the two germline ends. CDR3 sequence reads: CATSRGGETQYF. The CDR3, as DNA: TGTGCCACCAGCAGAGGAGGGGAGACCCAGTACTTC.

The chain links TRBV6-5 to TRBJ1-5; no reliable D call. CDR3 length: 13 residues. Germline V lookup: CDR1 MNHEY, CDR2 SVGAGI. V lost 7 bases and J lost 6, with 13 bases in between. CDR3 coding DNA: TGTGCCAGCATCGCGGACGCGGGTCAGCCCCAGCATTTT. It yields the protein CASIADAGQPQHF.

V is TRBV19 and J is TRBJ2-5; 8 bases match TRBD2. V trimming: 2 bases; J trimming: 7 bases; junction bases outside the gene matches: 6. Germline V gives CDR1 LNHDA, CDR2 SQIVND (reference sequence). This CDR3 comprises 14 residues. The CDR3 DNA follows: TGTGCCAGTAGTATATCGGGACTAGACTGGACCCAGTACTTC. Translating gives CASSISGLDWTQYF.

The chain recombines TRBV5-1 with TRBJ1-2, with 8 bases identical to TRBD1. Losses at the gene ends were 4 bases for V and 6 bases for J; bases not matched to a gene: 8. This CDR3 region has 14 residues. Germline CDR1 SGHRS, CDR2 YFSETQ. Written as DNA, the CDR3 is TGCGCCAGCAGCCAAGGGCAGGGGGCGAATGGCTACACCTTC. Translating gives CASSQGQGANGYTF.

This clone was detected only a few times. The V and J genes are TRBV7-8 and TRBJ2-1, with 13 bases aligning to TRBD2. This CDR3 is built from 16 residues. The germline gives CDR1 SGHVS, CDR2 FQNEAQ. After removal of 4 bases from V and 9 bases from J, the junction contained 9 bases not matched to a gene. The CDR3 sequence: CASSSQTSGGRGEQFF. In nucleotides, the CDR3 is TGTGCCAGCAGCTCCCAGACTAGCGGGGGGAGGGGTGAGCAGTTCTTC.

This clone was seen many times. This chain connects TRBV6-2 or TRBV6-3 to TRBJ1-6, with D possibly being TRBD1 (5 bases). The CDR3 has 14 residues. V was clipped by 5 bases and J by 9 bases, with 14 bases between them. The germline CDR1 and CDR2 sequences are MNHEY and SVGEGT. The CDR3, as DNA: TGTGCCAGCAGTCCCGGGACTTTGAGTTCACCCCTCCACTTT. This codes for CASSPGTLSSPLHF.

The V call is TRBV2, the J call TRBJ2-4; D perhaps matches TRBD2 (5 bases). Germline CDR1 and CDR2: SNHLY and FYNNEI. Deletions cut 2 bases from V and 3 bases from J, with 14 bases between. The CDR3 is made up of 16 amino acids. CDR3 residues: CASSELGLAGKNIQYF. The CDR3 DNA is TGTGCCAGCAGTGAATTGGGCCTTGCGGGCAAAAACATTCAGTACTTC.

This chain connects TRBV4-3 to TRBJ1-2; no clear D gene. Germline V gene sequence: CDR1 LGHNA, CDR2 YSLEER. The length of the CDR3 is 15 residues. Trimming shortened V by 0 bases and J by 0 bases, and 8 bases separated the two germline ends. In DNA, the CDR3 is TGCGCCAGCAGCCAAGACAGACTAGCTAACTATGGCTACACCTTC. This codes for CASSQDRLANYGYTF.

This chain uses TRBV5-1 with TRBJ2-5; TRBD2 aligns across 10 bases. The J segment lost 2 bases and the V segment lost 6 bases, leaving 4 bases of the junction unmatched. The germline CDR1 and CDR2 sequences are SGHRS and YFSETQ. CDR3 length: 14 residues. CDR3 bases: TGCGCCAGCAAAAGCGGGGGGGCTCAAGAGACCCAGTACTTC. This translates into CASKSGGAQETQYF. The entire variable domain, with the rest obtained from reference TRBV5-1 and TRBJ2-5, is as follows: KAGVTQTPRYLIKTRGQQVTLSCSPISGHRSVSWYQQTPGQGLQFLFEYFSETQRNKGNFPGRFSGRQFSNSRSEMNVSTLELGDSALYLCASKSGGAQETQYFGPGTRLLVL.

V is TRBV15 and J is TRBJ1-4, with 7 bases lining up with TRBD1. With 0 bases clipped from V and 7 bases from J, the junction kept 5 bases outside the gene matches. Germline V lookup: CDR1 LNHNV, CDR2 YYDKDF (reference sequence). The CDR3 spans 15 residues. The CDR3 coding sequence is TGTGCCACCAGCAGAGATCAGGGACAGTTTGAAAAACTGTTTTTT. Protein sequence: CATSRDQGQFEKLFF.

The rearrangement links TRBV11-2 to TRBJ1-1; 8 positions match TRBD1. Germline V gives CDR1 SGHAT, CDR2 FQNNGV. Trimming took 5 bases from V and 4 from J; bases not matched to a gene: 6. There are 14 residues in the CDR3. The CDR3 sequence: CASSPGQGFTEAFF. CDR3 bases: TGTGCCAGCAGCCCCGGACAGGGATTCACTGAAGCTTTCTTT.

V is TRBV5-1 and J is TRBJ1-1; maybe TRBD1 (6 bases). CDR1 and CDR2 (germline): SGHRS, YFSETQ. Trimming removed 6 bases from V and 11 bases from J, with 14 bases in between. The CDR3 has 11 residues. As DNA, the CDR3 is TGCGCCAGCATCGAGGGACAAACGGCTTTCTTT. This gives the protein CASIEGQTAFF.

The rearrangement uses TRBV24-1 and TRBJ2-5, with 11 bases that match TRBD2. The CDR3 sequence is 15 residues long. Trimming removed 10 bases from V and 2 bases from J; junction bases left unmatched: 8. Looked up from germline, CDR1 is KGHDR and CDR2 is SFDVKD. The CDR3 sequence: CATEGTSGAQETQYF. DNA for the CDR3: TGTGCCACGGAGGGGACTAGCGGAGCTCAAGAGACCCAGTACTTC.

The chain couples TRBV7-8 to TRBJ2-3, with 11 positions matching TRBD2. Losses at the gene ends were 5 bases for V and 4 bases for J; bases not matched to a gene: 2. Germline assignment: CDR1 SGHVS and CDR2 FQNEAQ. This CDR3 has 14 amino acids. CDR3 sequence: CASSPTSGADTQYF. CDR3 bases: TGTGCCAGCAGCCCGACTAGCGGGGCAGATACGCAGTATTTT.